One TCR beta chain is described in this entry. Its antigen is unidentified. V was clipped by 1 base and J by 4 bases, with 10 bases between them. Looked up from germline, CDR1 is SEHNR and CDR2 is FQNEAQ (reference sequence). CDR3 length: 14 residues. As the sequencing template, cDNA was produced by extracting RNA and reverse transcribing it. The method was immunoSEQ multiplex PCR; TCRdb's version includes in-frame clones alone and lacks a portion of them. Here the sample spans 95,000 to 100,000 clones, about 60% being singletons. Stated treatment: oral pan-JAK inhibitor, 5-10 mg twice daily. The data belong to a study of CD8+ T cells in alopecia areata. Study overall: Patients received oral tofacitinib, 5 to 10 mg twice daily, for moderate-to-severe alopecia areata. Tofacitinib ran for 6 to 18 months before 6 months off drug. Study results and limitations: Having just one nonresponder leaves the connection between baseline CD8+ expansion and response unresolved. Higher clonality was seen in lesional scalp than in normal scalp, especially in alopecia totalis/universalis.

This receptor was obtained from a human donor with alopecia areata. The rearrangement links TRBV7-9 to TRBJ1-1; no firm D call. Sequencing used CD8+ T cells sorted from blood, obtained between weeks 55 and 65, from a patient treated with tofacitinib. CDR3 bases: TGTGCCAGCAGCTTAGGACGACAAATCACTGAAGCTTTCTTT. It is translated as CASSLGRQITEAFF.